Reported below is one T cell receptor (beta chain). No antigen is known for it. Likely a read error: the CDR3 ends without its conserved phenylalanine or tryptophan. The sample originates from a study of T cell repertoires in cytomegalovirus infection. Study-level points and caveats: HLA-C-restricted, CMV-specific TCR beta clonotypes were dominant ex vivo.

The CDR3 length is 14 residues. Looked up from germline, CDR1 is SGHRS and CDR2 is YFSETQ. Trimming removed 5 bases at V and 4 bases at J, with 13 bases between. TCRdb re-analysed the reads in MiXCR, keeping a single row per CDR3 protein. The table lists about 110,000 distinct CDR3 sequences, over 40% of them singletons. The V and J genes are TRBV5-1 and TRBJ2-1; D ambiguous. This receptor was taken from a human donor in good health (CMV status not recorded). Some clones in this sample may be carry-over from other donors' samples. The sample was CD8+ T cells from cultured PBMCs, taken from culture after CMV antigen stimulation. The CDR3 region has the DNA TGCGCCAGCAGGCCGGATCCGGCGTACAATGAGCAGTTCTCC. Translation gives CASRPDPAYNEQFS.